One sample yielded the 29 T cell receptor beta chains listed below, sequenced in a study of cytomegalovirus exposure and HLA in healthy donors. The PCR employed 60 Vbeta primers together with 13 Jbeta primers. Assay: immunoSEQ multiplex PCR; the TCRdb copy retains only in-frame clones and omits some. The sample consists of roughly 140,000 clones, over 60% of them appearing once. The sample comprised PBMCs. The receptors derive from a woman between 40 and 50 years old in good health and CMV-seronegative.

This clone was detected only a few times. The V and J genes are TRBV19 and TRBJ2-6; 7 bases are shared with TRBD1. The CDR3 spans 16 residues. Unmatched junction bases numbered 3, after V lost 2 bases and J lost 2 bases. Germline CDR1 and CDR2: LNHDA and SQIVND (reference sequence). In DNA form, the CDR3 reads TGTGCCAGTAGTATAACCAGGGGGACTGGGGCCAACGTCCTGACTTTC. As protein: CASSITRGTGANVLTF. The complete variable domain, with remaining parts taken from reference TRBV19 and TRBJ2-6, reads DGGITQSPKYLFRKEGQNVTLSCEQNLNHDAMYWYRQDPGQGLRLIYYSQIVNDFQKGDIAEGYSVSREKKESFPLTVTSAQKNPTAFYLCASSITRGTGANVLTFGAGSRLTVL.

This clone has only one observation. V is TRBV28 and J is TRBJ1-5, with 9 bases aligning to TRBD1. In germline, CDR1 is MDHEN, CDR2 SYDVKM. The CDR3 totals 18 residues. V shed 10 bases, J shed 0 bases, and the junction held 16 bases outside the gene matches. The CDR3 region is CAIVHGQGRPYSNQPQHF. The CDR3 DNA is TGTGCCATTGTCCACGGACAGGGGCGACCATATAGCAATCAGCCCCAGCATTTT.

This chain connects TRBV5-1 to TRBJ1-1; 7 nucleotides agree with TRBD1. The germline V gene has CDR1 SGHRS and CDR2 YFSETQ. The CDR3 extends over 17 amino acids. V was pared by 6 bases and J by 0 bases, with 14 bases of the junction left unmatched. Written as DNA, the CDR3 is TGCGCCAGCAACTCGAGGTCAGGGGGGCAGATGAACACTGAAGCTTTCTTT. This translates into CASNSRSGGQMNTEAFF.

J is TRBJ1-5 and V is TRBV7-8, with no clear D. The CDR3 has 16 amino acids. Germline CDR1 and CDR2: SGHVS and FQNEAQ. The V and J ends lost 7 bases and 2 bases respectively, with 18 bases between them. CDR3 DNA sequence: TGTGCCAGCACCCTGGGAGCCCCGCGGGGCAATCAGCCCCAGCATTTT. It codes for CASTLGAPRGNQPQHF. Together with reference TRBV7-8 and TRBJ1-5, the CDR3 gives the full variable domain: GAGVSQSPRYKVAKRGQDVALRCDPISGHVSLFWYQQALGQGPEFLTYFQNEAQLDKSGLPSDRFFAERPEGSVSTLKIQRTQQEDSAVYLCASTLGAPRGNQPQHFGDGTRLSIL.

Note on this clone: Sequence at one end of the junction differs from germline and may be a read error. Additional DNA sequences in this sample encode the identical CDR3. The V and J genes are TRBV5-6 and TRBJ1-2, with unresolved D. Germline V CDR1 and CDR2: SGHDT, YYEEEE. The CDR3 consists of 14 residues. CDR3 protein: CASTPNGVNYGYTF. The CDR3 coding sequence is TGTGCCAGCACCCCCAACGGGGTAAACTACGGCTACACCTTC.

The chain recombines TRBV5-1 with TRBJ2-1; 9 nucleotides line up with TRBD1. Losses at the gene ends were 3 bases for V and 7 bases for J; bases not matched to a gene: 8. Germline CDR1 is SGHRS and CDR2 is YFSETQ. The CDR3 length is 15 residues. CDR3 sequence (DNA): TGCGCCAGCAGCTGGGGGGACAGGGAGCCTAATGAGCAGTTCTTC. Protein product: CASSWGDREPNEQFF. Full variable domain (missing parts from reference TRBV5-1 and TRBJ2-1): KAGVTQTPRYLIKTRGQQVTLSCSPISGHRSVSWYQQTPGQGLQFLFEYFSETQRNKGNFPGRFSGRQFSNSRSEMNVSTLELGDSALYLCASSWGDREPNEQFFGPGTRLTVL.

The genes are TRBV18 and TRBJ1-4, with TRBD1 matching 9 bases. CDR3 length: 15 amino acids. Germline V lookup: CDR1 KGHSH, CDR2 LQKENI. The ends lost 6 bases at V and 6 bases at J; junction bases unmatched: 8. The CDR3 DNA reads as TGTGCCAGCTCGTACACGGGACAGGGATATGAAAAACTGTTTTTT. The encoded protein is CASSYTGQGYEKLFF. The full variable domain, its missing parts supplied by reference TRBV18 and TRBJ1-4, is NAGVMQNPRHLVRRRGQEARLRCSPMKGHSHVYWYRQLPEEGLKFMVYLQKENIIDESGMPKERFSAEFPKEGPSILRIQQVVRGDSAAYFCASSYTGQGYEKLFFGSGTQLSVL.

This clone was counted only a few times. The chain links TRBV2 to TRBJ1-5, with D uncertain. V shed 10 bases and J shed 7 bases, with 20 bases lying between them. CDR3 length: 14 amino acids. Germline V gene data show CDR1 as SNHLY and CDR2 as FYNNEI. DNA for the CDR3: TGTGCCACCACCACGGTCCGAGGGAGCCAGCCCCAGCATTTT. It specifies CATTTVRGSQPQHF.

V gene TRBV5-1 combines with J gene TRBJ2-1; 9 positions match TRBD2. The CDR3 runs 18 residues. Germline V gene lookup returns CDR1 SGHRS and CDR2 YFSETQ. V was clipped by 2 bases and J by 8 bases; unmatched bases: 17. CDR3 sequence: CASSLRAGGPGVGDEQFF. DNA for the CDR3: TGCGCCAGCAGCTTAAGGGCGGGAGGGCCAGGAGTCGGGGATGAGCAGTTCTTC.

This sequence joins TRBV27 and TRBJ1-2; D is perhaps TRBD1 (6 bases). The germline gives CDR1 MNHEY, CDR2 SMNVEV (reference sequence). This CDR3 has 16 residues. The V end was cut by 0 bases, the J end by 4 bases, with 15 bases between. The chain's CDR3 is CASSLSWGHQTYGYTF. CDR3 nucleotides: TGTGCCAGCAGTTTATCGTGGGGACACCAAACCTATGGCTACACCTTC.

The chain has TRBV15 and TRBJ2-1; tentative D call: TRBD2 (6 bases). From germline, CDR1 is LNHNV and CDR2 YYDKDF (reference sequence). Trimming cost V 0 bases and J 7 bases, with 22 bases left between them. The CDR3 is made up of 18 amino acids. This CDR3 is CATSRDVGRGSLGNEQFF. CDR3 sequence (DNA): TGTGCCACCAGCAGAGATGTAGGGCGGGGTTCGCTTGGGAATGAGCAGTTCTTC.

The gene calls are TRBV5-1 and TRBJ2-2; D remains unclear. Germline V gives CDR1 SGHRS, CDR2 YFSETQ. V lost 1 base and J 6 bases, leaving 10 bases between the germline ends. CDR3 length: 14 amino acids. CDR3 DNA sequence: TGCGCCAGCAGCTTGAGTAGTTCTCCCGGGGAGCTGTTTTTT. Its protein is CASSLSSSPGELFF.

The chain uses TRBV29-1 and TRBJ2-7, with TRBD2 matching 8 bases. This CDR3 region has 15 residues. With 4 bases clipped from V and 0 bases from J, the junction kept 8 bases outside the gene matches. Germline CDR1 SQVTM, CDR2 ANQGSEA. The CDR3 spells CSVVGLAGYSYEQYF. The CDR3 DNA sequence: TGCAGCGTTGTTGGCCTAGCGGGCTACTCCTACGAGCAGTACTTC.

CDR3: CASSSGLSGTSGRLSYEQYF. The CDR3 coding sequence is TGTGCCAGCAGCTCAGGGTTAAGCGGGACTAGCGGGAGATTATCCTACGAGCAGTACTTC. The gene calls are TRBV5-4 and TRBJ2-7, with 14 bases fitting TRBD2. There are 20 residues in the CDR3. Per germline, CDR1 SGHNT and CDR2 YYREEE (reference sequence). V lost 3 bases to trimming and J lost 1 base; unmatched junction nucleotides: 15.

This clone has only one observation. The CDR3 sequence is CASSYRDRDRGYTF. The DNA of the CDR3 is TGTGCCAGCAGTTACCGGGACAGGGATCGGGGCTACACCTTC. This chain uses TRBV6-6 with TRBJ1-2; the match to TRBD1 covers 9 bases. With V trimmed by 2 bases and J by 8 bases, 6 bases remained unmatched. The CDR3 spans 14 residues. The V gene's germline CDR1 is MNHNY and CDR2 SVGAGI (reference sequence).

This clone was counted a few times. The genes are TRBV6-1 and TRBJ2-1, with D possibly being TRBD2 (6 bases). CDR3 length: 14 amino acids. V lost 6 bases and J 1 base, leaving 10 bases between the germline ends. Looked up from germline, CDR1 is MNHNS and CDR2 is SASEGT. The CDR3 sequence is CASRGLLSYNEQFF. The DNA for the CDR3 is TGTGCCAGCAGGGGACTCCTTTCCTACAATGAGCAGTTCTTC.

The J gene is TRBJ2-3, the V gene TRBV7-9; TRBD1 matches 10 bases. Per germline, CDR1 SEHNR and CDR2 FQNEAQ (reference sequence). This CDR3 region has 15 residues. V shed 5 bases and J 6 bases; nucleotides not matched to a gene: 8. The CDR3 protein is CASSLRQGALDTQYF. As DNA, the CDR3 is TGTGCCAGCAGCCTAAGACAGGGGGCTTTGGATACGCAGTATTTT.

This clone was counted between two and nine times. The chain uses TRBV4-1 and TRBJ1-1; a possible D gene is TRBD1 (6 bases). The CDR3 has 14 amino acids. CDR1 and CDR2 (germline): MGHRA, YSYEKL. The V and J ends lost 0 bases and 5 bases respectively, with 10 bases between them. CDR3: CASSQEGRGTEAFF. CDR3 DNA: TGCGCCAGCAGCCAAGAAGGGAGGGGGACTGAAGCTTTCTTT.

J is TRBJ1-1 and V is TRBV7-8; 7 bases agree with TRBD1. CDR1 SGHVS and CDR2 FQNEAQ come from the germline V gene. V was clipped by 4 bases and J by 5 bases; unmatched bases: 10. The CDR3 is 15 residues long. CDR3 coding DNA: TGTGCCAGCAGCTCCGTTACAGGGGCGAGGACTGAAGCTTTCTTT. It translates to CASSSVTGARTEAFF. The whole variable domain, remainder taken from reference TRBV7-8 and TRBJ1-1, is GAGVSQSPRYKVAKRGQDVALRCDPISGHVSLFWYQQALGQGPEFLTYFQNEAQLDKSGLPSDRFFAERPEGSVSTLKIQRTQQEDSAVYLCASSSVTGARTEAFFGQGTRLTVV.

This clone was detected once. The chain carries TRBV30 and TRBJ2-1; D not certain. The V end lost 0 bases, the J end lost 4 bases, and 7 bases lay between the germline ends. This CDR3 comprises 13 residues. From germline, CDR1 is GTSNPN and CDR2 SVGIG (reference sequence). CDR3 loop: CAWSVSVYNEQFF. The CDR3 DNA is TGTGCCTGGAGTGTCTCCGTTTACAATGAGCAGTTCTTC.

The V gene is TRBV5-1, the J gene TRBJ1-5; no clear D. Trimming pared 0 bases from V and 5 bases from J, leaving 12 bases between. This CDR3 has 15 amino acids. The germline CDR1 and CDR2 sequences are SGHRS and YFSETQ. CDR3 sequence reads: CASSLAGISYQPQHF. In nucleotides, the CDR3 is TGCGCCAGCAGCTTGGCCGGGATTTCATATCAGCCCCAGCATTTT.

The sample holds a few counts of this clone. The chain uses TRBV7-9 and TRBJ2-5; no firm D call. Germline V gene data show CDR1 as SEHNR and CDR2 as FQNEAQ (reference sequence). V lost 2 bases, J lost 0 bases, and 13 bases lay in between. This CDR3 region has 16 residues. The CDR3 region is CASSLLPGPYQETQYF. The CDR3 nucleotides read TGTGCCAGCAGCTTATTGCCGGGTCCGTACCAAGAGACCCAGTACTTC.

This chain uses TRBV2 with TRBJ2-3; D possibly corresponds to TRBD2 (7 bases). V shed 6 bases and J shed 6 bases, with 19 bases lying between them. The CDR3 runs to 15 residues. Germline V lookup: CDR1 SNHLY, CDR2 FYNNEI. The CDR3 DNA follows: TGTGCCAGCAGCCGGGGGGCGGGAGACGGGGATACGCAGTATTTT. This codes for CASSRGAGDGDTQYF.

The J gene is TRBJ1-5, the V gene TRBV6-6; 9 nucleotides line up with TRBD1. The CDR3 length is 16 residues. V trimming: 6 bases; J trimming: 2 bases; junction bases outside the gene matches: 8. In germline, CDR1 is MNHNY, CDR2 SVGAGI (reference sequence). Here the CDR3 DNA reads TGTGCCAGCAGCCCTTGGACAGGGGAAGGCAATCAGCCCCAGCATTTT. It encodes CASSPWTGEGNQPQHF.

There are a few counts of this clone. The chain links TRBV21-1 to TRBJ1-2; the D call TRBD1 from the table was never checked on the DNA. TRBV21-1 has pseudogene status. This CDR3 comprises 15 residues. The CDR3 DNA is TGTGCCAGCAGCAAATGGGGGCACAGAGACTATGGCTACACCTTC. This gives the protein CASSKWGHRDYGYTF.

The V and J genes are TRBV18 and TRBJ1-1; 7 bases agree with TRBD1. The CDR3 has 21 residues. Germline lookup yields CDR1 KGHSH and CDR2 LQKENI. The V and J ends lost 1 base and 2 bases, in that order; junction bases with no gene match: 22. CDR3 protein: CASSPLWVFSEAGTANTEAFF. The CDR3 nucleotides are TGTGCCAGCTCACCACTCTGGGTCTTTTCAGAGGCTGGGACAGCTAACACTGAAGCTTTCTTT.

The chain links TRBV6-5 to TRBJ2-2; TRBD2 might be the D (6 bases). V was cut by 10 bases and J by 7 bases, with 16 bases left in between. Germline values: CDR1 MNHEY, CDR2 SVGAGI. There are 13 residues in the CDR3. The CDR3 DNA is TGTGCCACCACGCGGGGCGGGGTCGGGGAGCTGTTTTTT. Protein: CATTRGGVGELFF.

The chain carries TRBV10-3 and TRBJ2-2; 9 positions match TRBD1. The germline V gene has CDR1 ENHRY and CDR2 SYGVKD. J gave up 0 bases and V 10 bases, and 6 bases lay outside the gene matches. The CDR3 sequence is 15 residues long. CDR3 protein: CATVRQGANTGELFF. CDR3 nucleotide sequence: TGTGCCACCGTTAGACAGGGGGCGAACACCGGGGAGCTGTTTTTT.

This clone was recorded a few times. V gene TRBV6-5 combines with J gene TRBJ1-1; D call uncertain. The CDR3 extends over 15 amino acids. With 6 bases removed from V and 0 bases from J, the gap between germline ends came to 14 bases. Germline values: CDR1 MNHEY, CDR2 SVGAGI. CDR3 bases: TGTGCCAGCAGCTATAGCGACACCATGAACACTGAAGCTTTCTTT. Translating it yields CASSYSDTMNTEAFF.